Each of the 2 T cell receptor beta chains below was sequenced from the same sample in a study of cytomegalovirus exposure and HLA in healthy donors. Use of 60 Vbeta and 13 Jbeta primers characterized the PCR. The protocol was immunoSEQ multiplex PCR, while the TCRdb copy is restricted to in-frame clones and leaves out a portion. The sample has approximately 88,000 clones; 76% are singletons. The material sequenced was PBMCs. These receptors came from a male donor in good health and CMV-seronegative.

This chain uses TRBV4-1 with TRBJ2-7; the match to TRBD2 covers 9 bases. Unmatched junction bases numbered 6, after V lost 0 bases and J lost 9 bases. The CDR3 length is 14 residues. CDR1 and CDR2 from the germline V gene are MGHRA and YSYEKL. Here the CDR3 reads CASSQDSGGIGQYF. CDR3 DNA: TGCGCCAGCAGCCAAGATAGCGGGGGCATCGGGCAGTACTTC.

The CDR3 reads CASSFSTGGDTDTQYF. The CDR3 nucleotides read TGTGCCAGCAGCTTCTCAACGGGGGGAGACACAGATACGCAGTATTTT. The V call is TRBV7-9, the J call TRBJ2-3, with TRBD2 identical over 7 bases. This CDR3 is built from 16 residues. Germline V gene lookup returns CDR1 SEHNR and CDR2 FQNEAQ (reference sequence). V shed 3 bases and J 2 bases; nucleotides not matched to a gene: 8. Full variable domain (outside the CDR3, taken from reference TRBV7-9 and TRBJ2-3): DTGVSQNPRHKITKRGQNVTFRCDPISEHNRLYWYRQTLGQGPEFLTYFQNEAQLEKSRLLSDRFSAERPKGSFSTLEIQRTEQGDSAMYLCASSFSTGGDTDTQYFGPGTRLTVL.